These 10 T cell receptor beta chains share one sample of origin, sequenced in a study of neurological immune-mediated disorders. Specified time point: longitudinal time-point 2. TCRdb ran MiXCR on the 5' RACE reads and lists one entry per CDR3 protein. The sample includes approximately 89,000 distinct CDR3 sequences, 13% of them seen just once. Sequenced material: PBMCs. All receptors derive from a female donor with HTLV-1-associated myelopathy (HAM/TSP).

This clonotype came up many times. The CDR3 protein is CASSEQGGYTEAFF. The CDR3 DNA follows: TGTGCCAGCAGTGAACAAGGGGGCTACACTGAAGCTTTCTTT. The rearrangement uses TRBV2 and TRBJ1-1; 7 nucleotides line up with TRBD1. The CDR3 extends over 14 amino acids. CDR1 is SNHLY and CDR2 is FYNNEI in the germline V gene. Trimming cost V 2 bases and J 3 bases; bases outside gene matches: 3.

Many counts were recorded for this clonotype. V usage is TRBV20-1 and J usage is TRBJ2-3; 8 bases fit TRBD1. The germline gives CDR1 DFQATT, CDR2 SNEGSKA (reference sequence). The junction had 9 bases not matched to a gene; V was cut back by 3 bases and J by 1 base. CDR3 size: 16 residues. The CDR3 spells CSASPGQGIGTDTQYF. The CDR3 bases are TGCAGTGCTAGCCCAGGACAGGGAATAGGCACAGATACGCAGTATTTT.

This clonotype was recorded only once. The chain has TRBV2 and TRBJ2-7; weak D call: TRBD2 (5 bases). The CDR3 contains 12 residues. Germline CDR1 reads SNHLY; CDR2 reads FYNNEI. V lost 8 bases and J 4 bases, leaving 12 bases between the germline ends. The CDR3 region has the DNA TGTGCCAGCGCCGGACTCCGTTACGAGCAGTACTTC. Residues: CASAGLRYEQYF.

The gene calls are TRBV12-3 or TRBV12-4 and TRBJ2-5; tentative D call: TRBD1 (5 bases). Trimming removed 9 bases from V and 2 bases from J, with 19 bases in between. The length of the CDR3 is 15 residues. The CDR3: CARINTGRPQETQYF. In nucleotides, the CDR3 is TGTGCCAGAATCAACACAGGACGGCCTCAAGAGACCCAGTACTTC.

The chain recombines TRBV28 with TRBJ2-3; TRBD2 matches 9 bases. The junction had 4 bases not matched to a gene; V was cut back by 3 bases and J by 3 bases. In germline, CDR1 is MDHEN, CDR2 SYDVKM. This CDR3 spans 15 amino acids. CDR3 residues: CASSFWSGGTDTQYF. As DNA, the CDR3 is TGTGCCAGCAGTTTTTGGAGCGGGGGGACAGATACGCAGTATTTT.

This clonotype occurred many times. The V gene is TRBV7-2, the J gene TRBJ2-7; 7 bases are shared with TRBD2. CDR1 and CDR2 from the germline V gene are SGHTA and FQGNSA. The CDR3 spans 15 residues. V gave up 3 bases and J gave up 2 bases; unmatched junction bases: 7. The CDR3 loop is CASSLSGAPTYEQYF. The CDR3 DNA reads TGTGCCAGCAGCTTGAGCGGGGCCCCGACCTACGAGCAGTACTTC.

This clonotype was counted at least ten times. V gene TRBV9 combines with J gene TRBJ2-5, with D possibly being TRBD1 (6 bases). The CDR3 contains 15 residues. The V end lost 0 bases, the J end lost 2 bases, and 11 bases lay between the germline ends. Germline-derived CDR1 and CDR2 are SGDLS and YYNGEE. CDR3 loop: CASSVAPGAQETQYF. The CDR3, as DNA: TGTGCCAGCAGCGTAGCCCCAGGGGCGCAAGAGACCCAGTACTTC.

The chain recombines TRBV5-1 with TRBJ2-1, with TRBD2 identical over 8 bases. Trimming cost V 0 bases and J 4 bases; bases outside gene matches: 3. The germline gives CDR1 SGHRS, CDR2 YFSETQ. CDR3 length equals 15 residues. The CDR3 DNA follows: TGCGCCAGCAGCTTGGCTAGCGGGTGGTACAATGAGCAGTTCTTC. Encoded protein: CASSLASGWYNEQFF.

Many counts were recorded for this clonotype. The chain couples TRBV5-6 to TRBJ2-7; a weak D match, TRBD1 (6 bases). The germline CDR1 and CDR2 sequences are SGHDT and YYEEEE. The CDR3 totals 15 residues. The V and J ends lost 5 bases and 2 bases respectively, with 17 bases between them. The CDR3 spells CASSVFGGETYEQYF. The CDR3 DNA is TGTGCCAGCAGTGTCTTTGGGGGCGAAACCTACGAGCAGTACTTC. The full variable domain, its missing parts supplied by reference TRBV5-6 and TRBJ2-7, is DAGVTQSPTHLIKTRGQQVTLRCSPKSGHDTVSWYQQALGQGPQFIFQYYEEEERQRGNFPDRFSGHQFPNYSSELNVNALLLGDSALYLCASSVFGGETYEQYFGPGTRLTVT.

The V call is TRBV5-1, the J call TRBJ2-1; 11 bases map to TRBD1. This CDR3 is 14 amino acids long. V was clipped by 4 bases and J by 7 bases; unmatched bases: 4. From germline, CDR1 is SGHRS and CDR2 YFSETQ. CDR3 in amino acids: CASSQGQGENEQFF. CDR3 sequence (DNA): TGCGCCAGCAGCCAGGGACAGGGGGAGAATGAGCAGTTCTTC.